The 14 T cell receptor beta chains given below trace back to one sample, sequenced in a study of Graves' ophthalmopathy and Graves' hyperthyroidism. As the template, RNA transcripts were used to amplify TCR beta CDR3 regions. The library came from an HTBI-primed first-round RT-PCR and a second-round multiplex PCR. TCRdb re-derived calls from the multiplex PCR reads in MiXCR, one entry per CDR3 protein. This sample yields about 1.1 million distinct CDR3 sequences, of which about 38% are seen a single time; 11% belongs to the top ten. What was sequenced was peripheral blood or thyroid tissue (not recorded which). The source is an adult man with Graves' hyperthyroidism.

This clonotype showed up many times. J is TRBJ2-5 and V is TRBV24-1, with 7 bases fitting TRBD1. The CDR3 loop spans 13 amino acids. Germline V gene sequence: CDR1 KGHDR, CDR2 SFDVKD. The junction had 11 bases not matched to a gene; V was cut back by 3 bases and J by 14 bases. CDR3 loop: CATSDNRGFVPYF. The CDR3 nucleotides read TGTGCCACCAGTGATAACAGGGGTTTTGTTCCATACTTC.

This clonotype has at least ten counts. For the CDR3, the DNA is TGTGCCAGCAGCTTAGTGGCACTAGCGAATAACGAGCAGTACTTC. This gives the protein CASSLVALANNEQYF. The chain is built from TRBV7-9 and TRBJ2-7; 7 bases align to TRBD2. With 1 base clipped from V and 5 bases from J, the junction kept 8 bases outside the gene matches. The length of the CDR3 is 15 residues. The V gene's germline CDR1 is SEHNR and CDR2 FQNEAQ (reference sequence).

The DNA for the CDR3 is TGTGCCAGCAGTGAAGGGACCCTAAGCGGTTCACCCCTCCACTTT. This codes for CASSEGTLSGSPLHF. The V gene is TRBV12-3 or TRBV12-4, the J gene TRBJ1-6; perhaps TRBD1 as D (5 bases). Trimming pared 5 bases from V and 9 bases from J, leaving 17 bases between. There are 15 residues in the CDR3.

As for this clonotype: A much larger clone lies a single base off, so this may be a read error. Since the CDR3 does not end with the conserved phenylalanine or tryptophan, this likely comes from a read error. This chain connects TRBV20-1 to TRBJ2-5; a weak D match, TRBD1 (6 bases). This CDR3 has 15 residues. Per the germline V gene, CDR1 is DFQATT and CDR2 is SNEGSKA (reference sequence). The V and J ends lost 2 bases and 2 bases respectively, with 15 bases between them. CDR3 sequence: CSARRSRTVQETQYI. In nucleotides, the CDR3 is TGCAGTGCTAGACGCTCTCGGACAGTTCAAGAGACCCAGTACATC.

The rearrangement joins TRBV16 to TRBJ2-2, with 8 bases matching TRBD1. The V gene end was trimmed by 4 bases and the J gene end by 5 bases; junction bases not matched to a gene: 6. The CDR3 is made up of 15 amino acids. Germline V gene lookup returns CDR1 KGHSY and CDR2 FQNENV. CDR3 in amino acids: CASSPDRVRTGELFF. CDR3 bases: TGTGCCAGCAGCCCGGACAGGGTTCGAACCGGGGAGCTGTTTTTT.

This clonotype was seen repeatedly, ten times or more. This chain uses TRBV29-1 with TRBJ2-5; TRBD2 is a possible D gene (7 bases). Germline V lookup: CDR1 SQVTM, CDR2 ANQGSEA. The V and J ends lost 7 bases and 3 bases respectively, with 18 bases between them. The CDR3 runs to 14 residues. In DNA form, the CDR3 reads TGCAGCGGGGGGGGACACTCGAATAAAGAGACCCAGTACTTC. Its translation: CSGGGHSNKETQYF.

The table lists this clonotype with a few counts. The CDR3 nucleotides are TGCAGTGCTAGTCCTACAGAGGACTCACCCCTCCACTTT. This codes for CSASPTEDSPLHF. The chain links TRBV20-1 to TRBJ1-6; D ambiguous. Germline CDR1 and CDR2: DFQATT and SNEGSKA (reference sequence). The CDR3 contains 13 residues. The V gene lost 3 bases and the J gene lost 10 bases, with 13 bases spanning the gap.

This clonotype has just a few counts. The chain carries TRBV28 and TRBJ1-4; possibly TRBD1 for D (5 bases). Germline CDR1 MDHEN, CDR2 SYDVKM. V lost 5 bases to trimming and J lost 8 bases, with 15 bases between them. The CDR3 is 14 residues long. CDR3 residues: CASSESPGREKLFF. CDR3 sequence (DNA): TGTGCCAGCAGTGAGTCTCCAGGGAGAGAAAAACTGTTTTTT.

Points on this clonotype: Germline is not matched at one junction end, which may reflect a read error. The DNA for the CDR3 is TGTGCCAGCAGCCCCGGGATATATGGCTACACCTTC. It yields the protein CASSPGIYGYTF. The rearrangement joins TRBV15 to TRBJ1-2; no clear D gene. This CDR3 is built from 12 residues. From germline, CDR1 is LNHNV and CDR2 YYDKDF (reference sequence).

This clonotype was counted between two and nine times. Written as DNA, the CDR3 is TGTGCCAGCAGAATGACAGGTACCAACACTGAAGCTTTCTTT. Translation gives CASRMTGTNTEAFF. The chain combines TRBV10-3 with TRBJ1-1; weak D call: TRBD1 (6 bases). Trimming stripped 10 bases from V and 2 bases from J, with 17 bases between. There are 14 residues in the CDR3. Looked up from germline, CDR1 is ENHRY and CDR2 is SYGVKD.

This clonotype was detected many times. This rearrangement joins TRBV9 to TRBJ1-1; possible D gene TRBD1, 5 bases. The CDR3 covers 15 residues. V shed 0 bases and J shed 0 bases, with 9 bases lying between them. Germline V CDR1 and CDR2: SGDLS, YYNGEE. The CDR3 sequence is CASSVGAGLNTEAFF. For the CDR3, the DNA is TGTGCCAGCAGCGTAGGAGCAGGGCTGAACACTGAAGCTTTCTTT.

This chain uses TRBV7-8 with TRBJ2-7; D is undetermined. Germline assignment: CDR1 SGHVS and CDR2 FQNEAQ. This CDR3 spans 14 amino acids. Trimming stripped 5 bases from V and 1 base from J, with 12 bases between. CDR3 nucleotides: TGTGCCAGCAGCCCTCGACTGGAGTCCTACGAGCAGTACTTC. Its translation is CASSPRLESYEQYF.

This clonotype was seen repeatedly, ten times or more. The CDR3 spells CATSRTGVEDEKLFF. The CDR3 bases are TGTGCCACCAGCAGAACAGGGGTGGAAGATGAAAAACTGTTTTTT. V is TRBV15 and J is TRBJ1-4; 7 nucleotides align to TRBD1. This CDR3 has 15 amino acids. The V segment lost 2 bases and the J segment 6 bases; nucleotides outside the gene matches: 6. CDR1 is LNHNV, CDR2 YYDKDF, per germline (reference sequence).

The rearrangement links TRBV29-1 to TRBJ1-2; perhaps TRBD1 as D (6 bases). Germline lookup yields CDR1 SQVTM and CDR2 ANQGSEA. Trimming took 4 bases from V and 2 from J, leaving 11 bases between them. This CDR3 contains 13 residues. The CDR3, as DNA: TGCAGCGTTGGTGTCGGGACAAACTATGGCTACACCTTC. This translates into CSVGVGTNYGYTF.